These 17 T cell receptor beta chains originate from one sample sequenced in a study of blood T cell repertoires in COVID-19. The table came from immunoSEQ multiplex PCR; TCRdb's copy has only in-frame clones and leaves some out. The table includes 310,000 or so clones, roughly nine tenths detected once. The sample was peripheral blood. Receptors were obtained from a young man who had recovered from COVID-19.

This chain connects TRBV7-9 to TRBJ2-1, with 7 bases aligning to TRBD2. CDR3 length: 15 amino acids. Per the germline V gene, CDR1 is SEHNR and CDR2 is FQNEAQ (reference sequence). The V gene end was trimmed by 2 bases and the J gene end by 9 bases; junction bases not matched to a gene: 10. Written as DNA, the CDR3 is TGTGCCAGCAGCTTACTGTCTAGCGGAGATAGTGAGCAGTTCTTC. Encoded protein: CASSLLSSGDSEQFF.

This clone was counted a single time. The V call is TRBV6-1, the J call TRBJ1-1; TRBD1 agrees at 7 bases. CDR1 is MNHNS, CDR2 SASEGT, per germline. This CDR3 has 16 residues. Trimming cost V 1 base and J 3 bases; bases outside gene matches: 8. CDR3 protein: CASSEGTGESYTEAFF. The CDR3 nucleotides read TGTGCCAGCAGTGAAGGGACAGGTGAATCTTACACTGAAGCTTTCTTT.

V gene TRBV13 combines with J gene TRBJ2-7; the match to TRBD2 covers 14 bases. Germline V gene sequence: CDR1 PRHDT, CDR2 FYEKMQ (reference sequence). J gave up 3 bases and V 6 bases, and 10 bases lay outside the gene matches. The CDR3 consists of 17 residues. CDR3 residues: CASRRRLAGGYDYEQYF. The DNA for the CDR3 is TGTGCCAGCAGACGTAGACTAGCGGGGGGGTACGACTACGAGCAGTACTTC. Together with reference TRBV13 and TRBJ2-7, the CDR3 gives the full variable domain: AAGVIQSPRHLIKEKRETATLKCYPIPRHDTVYWYQQGPGQDPQFLISFYEKMQSDKGSIPDRFSAQQFSDYHSELNMSSLELGDSALYFCASRRRLAGGYDYEQYFGPGTRLTVT.

The J gene is TRBJ1-2, the V gene TRBV4-3, with 9 positions matching TRBD1. Germline V CDR1 and CDR2: LGHNA, YSLEER. This CDR3 has 14 amino acids. The J segment lost 10 bases and the V segment lost 4 bases, leaving 10 bases of the junction unmatched. For the CDR3, the DNA is TGCGCCAGCAGCCCTTACCGGGACAGGGTTGACTACACCTTC. Encoded protein: CASSPYRDRVDYTF.

The CDR3: CASRPTGVLTGNTIYF. DNA for the CDR3: TGTGCCAGCAGGCCTACCGGGGTGCTCACTGGAAACACCATATATTTT. The chain is built from TRBV2 and TRBJ1-3; no firm D call. The CDR3 has 16 amino acids. Trimming pared 6 bases from V and 2 bases from J, leaving 17 bases between. Per the germline V gene, CDR1 is SNHLY and CDR2 is FYNNEI.

The genes are TRBV6-5 and TRBJ1-1; D call uncertain. Trimming removed 4 bases at V and 4 bases at J, with 16 bases between. CDR1 MNHEY and CDR2 SVGAGI come from the germline V gene. This CDR3 has 15 residues. The CDR3 reads CASSSSAGSFTEAFF. Written as DNA, the CDR3 is TGTGCCAGCAGTTCCTCCGCTGGGAGTTTCACTGAAGCTTTCTTT.

The chain has TRBV7-2 and TRBJ2-7, with D possibly TRBD2 on 6 matching bases. Trimming cost V 4 bases and J 2 bases, with 21 bases left between them. The CDR3 spans 17 residues. Germline CDR1 is SGHTA and CDR2 is FQGNSA. The CDR3 reads CASSWIGGTDETYEQYF. The CDR3 nucleotides read TGTGCCAGCAGCTGGATTGGGGGGACGGATGAAACCTACGAGCAGTACTTC.

The rearrangement links TRBV19 to TRBJ2-3, with TRBD2 matching over 9 bases. Germline lookup yields CDR1 LNHDA and CDR2 SQIVND (reference sequence). V shed 4 bases and J 0 bases; nucleotides not matched to a gene: 11. The CDR3 length is 18 residues. The CDR3 region is CASSTTSGIYYSTDTQYF. The CDR3 DNA reads TGTGCCAGTAGTACGACTAGCGGTATCTATTATAGCACAGATACGCAGTATTTT.

The V gene is TRBV7-9, the J gene TRBJ1-2; no definite D call. V was cut by 5 bases and J by 0 bases, with 16 bases left in between. Germline CDR1 SEHNR, CDR2 FQNEAQ (reference sequence). The CDR3 has 16 amino acids. The CDR3 spells CASSPPALTANYGYTF. The CDR3 nucleotides are TGTGCCAGCAGCCCCCCCGCACTTACAGCTAACTATGGCTACACCTTC.

In regard to this clone: Other DNA sequences in the same sample also yield this CDR3. The chain combines TRBV6-5 with TRBJ2-2; D is unresolved. The V and J ends lost 5 bases and 6 bases respectively, with 10 bases between them. The CDR3 contains 13 residues. CDR1 and CDR2 (germline): MNHEY, SVGAGI. The CDR3 coding sequence is TGTGCCAGCAGTCCCGGTTTGGCCGGGGAGCTGTTTTTT. Translated, it gives CASSPGLAGELFF.

The genes are TRBV6-5 and TRBJ2-3; 7 bases are shared with TRBD1. This CDR3 comprises 14 residues. V shed 6 bases, J shed 0 bases, and the junction held 3 bases outside the gene matches. Germline CDR1 and CDR2: MNHEY and SVGAGI. As DNA, the CDR3 is TGTGCCAGCAGAAGGGGGCAGAGCACAGATACGCAGTATTTT. Translated: CASRRGQSTDTQYF.

The chain has TRBV24-1 and TRBJ2-7; 9 nucleotides match TRBD1. V trimming: 7 bases; J trimming: 3 bases; junction bases outside the gene matches: 3. The CDR3 consists of 13 residues. The germline V gene encodes CDR1 KGHDR and CDR2 SFDVKD. The CDR3 bases are TGTGCCACCAGGGAGACAGGGGGCTACGAGCAGTACTTC. Its translation: CATRETGGYEQYF.

The chain has TRBV6-5 and TRBJ1-1; D unclear. The CDR3 has 15 residues. Germline-derived CDR1 and CDR2 are MNHEY and SVGAGI. V lost 3 bases to trimming and J lost 2 bases, with 13 bases between them. CDR3 in amino acids: CASSYGGVLNTEAFF. CDR3 DNA: TGTGCCAGCAGTTATGGCGGGGTGCTAAACACTGAAGCTTTCTTT.

This chain uses TRBV29-1 with TRBJ2-7; TRBD1 aligns across 8 bases. This CDR3 spans 12 amino acids. With V trimmed by 7 bases and J by 2 bases, 4 bases remained unmatched. Germline CDR1 SQVTM, CDR2 ANQGSEA. CDR3 bases: TGCAGCGCCGGACAGGGAGCCTACGAGCAGTACTTC. It is translated as CSAGQGAYEQYF.

In its sample, this clone was seen a few times. The chain carries TRBV9 and TRBJ2-2; D gene uncertain. Germline V gene data show CDR1 as SGDLS and CDR2 as YYNGEE. CDR3 length: 13 amino acids. V was cut by 5 bases and J by 1 base, with 6 bases left in between. CDR3 sequence: CASRGRNTGELFF. DNA for the CDR3: TGTGCCAGCAGGGGCCGGAACACCGGGGAGCTGTTTTTT.

The chain links TRBV4-3 to TRBJ2-3; D possibly corresponds to TRBD1 (6 bases). The CDR3 consists of 15 residues. Trimming removed 4 bases at V and 5 bases at J, with 16 bases between. From germline, CDR1 is LGHNA and CDR2 YSLEER. Here the CDR3 reads CASSLTAGVLDTQYF. The CDR3 DNA reads as TGCGCCAGCAGCCTCACTGCAGGGGTTCTAGATACGCAGTATTTT.

This chain connects TRBV27 to TRBJ2-1; a weak D match, TRBD2 (5 bases). Germline V gene sequence: CDR1 MNHEY, CDR2 SMNVEV (reference sequence). The CDR3 spans 15 residues. V lost 5 bases, J lost 7 bases, and 18 bases lay in between. The DNA of the CDR3 is TGTGCCAGCAGTCCCCCCGGGGTAAAAGGAAATGAGCAGTTCTTC. Translating it yields CASSPPGVKGNEQFF.